These 9 T cell receptor beta chains were all obtained from the same sample, sequenced in a study of CD8 T cells in ankylosing spondylitis. From the 5' RACE reads, TCRdb called clonotypes with MiXCR, one entry per CDR3 protein. The repertoire consists of roughly 230,000 distinct CDR3 sequences, with 10% to 13% occurring once and the leading ten covering 2.6%. The sequenced sample consisted of blood, either unsorted or a sorted T cell fraction (not recorded which). All receptors come from a male donor with ankylosing spondylitis or in good health (not recorded which).

This clonotype was counted at least ten times. J is TRBJ2-3 and V is TRBV27; D uncertain. The CDR3 runs 13 residues. CDR1 and CDR2 from the germline V gene are MNHEY and SMNVEV (reference sequence). The V and J ends lost 2 bases and 5 bases respectively, with 8 bases between them. CDR3 sequence (DNA): TGTGCCAGCAGTTTAGTTTCTAGAGATACGCAGTATTTT. This codes for CASSLVSRDTQYF.

This clonotype has ten or more counts. The rearrangement joins TRBV6-6 to TRBJ1-2; D call uncertain. Germline-derived CDR1 and CDR2 are MNHNY and SVGAGI (reference sequence). This CDR3 is built from 13 residues. V was shortened by 6 bases and J by 5 bases, with 13 bases between the two germline ends. The CDR3 DNA is TGTGCCAGCAGCCATCAGGCAAGATATGGCTACACCTTC. The encoded protein is CASSHQARYGYTF.

The chain carries TRBV7-2 and TRBJ2-1, with 8 bases matching TRBD1. CDR3 length: 14 residues. Trimming at V came to 5 bases and at J to 6 bases, leaving 6 bases not matched to a gene. Germline V gives CDR1 SGHTA, CDR2 FQGNSA. CDR3 in amino acids: CASSSRTGSNEQFF. The CDR3 DNA sequence: TGTGCCAGCAGCAGTCGGACAGGGTCCAATGAGCAGTTCTTC.

At least ten counts were recorded for this clonotype. This chain connects TRBV15 to TRBJ2-2; a weak D match, TRBD2 (5 bases). The ends were cut back, 0 bases at V and 9 bases at J, with 14 bases in the middle. CDR3 length: 15 amino acids. Germline assignment: CDR1 LNHNV and CDR2 YYDKDF (reference sequence). CDR3 residues: CATSRDRGMYRELFF. The CDR3 region has the DNA TGTGCCACCAGCAGAGACAGAGGGATGTATAGGGAGCTGTTTTTT.

V gene TRBV7-7 combines with J gene TRBJ2-2; maybe TRBD1 (5 bases). The CDR3 covers 17 residues. V was clipped by 6 bases and J by 1 base, with 18 bases between them. Germline V lookup: CDR1 SSHAT, CDR2 FNYEAQ (reference sequence). CDR3 bases: TGTGCCAGCAGTCCCCTGGCGGCAGGGCGGAACACCGGGGAGCTGTTTTTT. This translates into CASSPLAAGRNTGELFF.

This clonotype was found many times. The genes are TRBV20-1 and TRBJ1-2; a weak D match, TRBD1 (6 bases). Germline CDR1 is DFQATT and CDR2 is SNEGSKA (reference sequence). Trimming took 0 bases from V and 8 from J, leaving 28 bases between them. This CDR3 comprises 18 residues. The CDR3 DNA follows: TGCAGTGCTAGAGAAAGGGGCGGGAAGCAGGAACAGGGATTCGGCTACACCTTC. As protein: CSARERGGKQEQGFGYTF.

In this sample, this clonotype turned up many times. V and J are TRBV10-3 and TRBJ1-1; tentative D call: TRBD1 (5 bases). V was cut by 6 bases and J by 2 bases, with 10 bases left in between. The CDR3 sequence is 13 residues long. Looked up from germline, CDR1 is ENHRY and CDR2 is SYGVKD. The CDR3 DNA reads TGTGCCATCAGGCGAGGGGAAAACACTGAAGCTTTCTTT. It specifies CAIRRGENTEAFF.

This clonotype has at least ten counts. The rearrangement uses TRBV7-2 and TRBJ2-2, with 9 bases that match TRBD2. CDR1 is SGHTA and CDR2 is FQGNSA in the germline V gene. J lost 1 base, V lost 5 bases, and 2 bases had no gene match. There are 15 residues in the CDR3. Written as DNA, the CDR3 is TGTGCCAGCAGCCCGACTAGCGGGAACACCGGGGAGCTGTTTTTT. This encodes CASSPTSGNTGELFF. The full variable domain, with the rest looked up from reference TRBV7-2 and TRBJ2-2, is GAGVSQSPSNKVTEKGKDVELRCDPISGHTALYWYRQSLGQGLEFLIYFQGNSAPDKSGLPSDRFSAERTGGSVSTLTIQRTQQEDSAVYLCASSPTSGNTGELFFGEGSRLTVL.

This clonotype was seen more than once but under ten times. The CDR3 sequence is CASSIRSRITYGYTF. As DNA, the CDR3 is TGTGCCAGTAGTATCCGGAGCCGTATTACCTATGGCTACACCTTC. The rearrangement links TRBV19 to TRBJ1-2, with D unresolved. The CDR3 runs to 15 residues. From germline, CDR1 is LNHDA and CDR2 SQIVND (reference sequence). Trimming took off 3 bases at V and 4 bases at J, with 15 bases between the two ends.